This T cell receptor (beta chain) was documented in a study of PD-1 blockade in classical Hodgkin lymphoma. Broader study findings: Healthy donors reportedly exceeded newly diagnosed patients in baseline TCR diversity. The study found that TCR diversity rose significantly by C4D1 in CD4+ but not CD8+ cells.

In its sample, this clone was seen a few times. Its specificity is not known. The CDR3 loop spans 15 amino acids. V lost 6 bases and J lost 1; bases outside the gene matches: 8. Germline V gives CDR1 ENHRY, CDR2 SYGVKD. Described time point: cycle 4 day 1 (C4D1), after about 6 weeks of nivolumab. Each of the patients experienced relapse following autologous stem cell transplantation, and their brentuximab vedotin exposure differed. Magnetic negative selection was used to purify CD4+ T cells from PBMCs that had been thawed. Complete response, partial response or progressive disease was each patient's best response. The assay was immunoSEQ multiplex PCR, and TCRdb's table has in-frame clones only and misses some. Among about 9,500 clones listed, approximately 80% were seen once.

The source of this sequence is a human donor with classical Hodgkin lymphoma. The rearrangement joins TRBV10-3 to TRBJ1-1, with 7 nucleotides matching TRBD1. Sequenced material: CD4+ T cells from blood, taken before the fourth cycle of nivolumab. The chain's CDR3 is CAISTGTEANTEAFF. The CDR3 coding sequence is TGTGCCATCAGCACCGGGACAGAGGCGAACACTGAAGCTTTCTTT.